The 8 T cell receptor beta chains listed next were all sequenced from one sample in a study of cytomegalovirus exposure and HLA in healthy donors. A multiplex PCR was run with 60 Vbeta primers and 13 Jbeta primers. Clones were sequenced by immunoSEQ multiplex PCR, and TCRdb holds only the in-frame ones, with some missing. The sample consists of 100,000 to 150,000 clones, around 75% of them appearing once. Sequenced sample: PBMCs. The origin of the receptors is a woman aged 45-59 years in good health and CMV-seronegative.

The CDR3 reads CASTEGTSGFTGELFF. As DNA, the CDR3 is TGCGCCAGCACCGAAGGGACTAGCGGGTTCACCGGGGAGCTGTTTTTT. The chain has TRBV10-2 and TRBJ2-2; 12 bases line up with TRBD2. V gave up 7 bases and J gave up 4 bases; unmatched junction bases: 7. This CDR3 spans 16 amino acids. Looked up from germline, CDR1 is WSHSY and CDR2 is SAAADI.

CDR3 protein: CASSDRDFSGRAGYEQFF. As DNA, the CDR3 is TGCGCCAGCAGCGACAGGGATTTCAGCGGGAGGGCCGGTTATGAGCAGTTCTTC. The chain carries TRBV10-1 and TRBJ2-1; 10 nucleotides align to TRBD2. V was pared by 6 bases and J by 8 bases, with 19 bases of the junction left unmatched. The CDR3 spans 18 residues. CDR1 and CDR2 (germline): WNHNN, SYGVQD (reference sequence).

The chain combines TRBV30 with TRBJ1-3, with TRBD1 matching over 10 bases. V dropped 1 base and J dropped 1; count of bases not matched to a gene: 7. CDR1 is GTSNPN and CDR2 is SVGIG in the germline V gene (reference sequence). The CDR3 extends over 17 amino acids. The CDR3 region is CAWSAFGQGVSGNTIYF. The CDR3 region has the DNA TGTGCCTGGAGTGCCTTCGGACAGGGGGTATCTGGAAACACCATATATTTT. The full variable domain, in which reference TRBV30 and TRBJ1-3 provide the parts outside the CDR3, is SQTIHQWPATLVQPVGSPLSLECTVEGTSNPNLYWYRQAAGRGLQLLFYSVGIGQISSEVPQNLSASRPQDRQFILSSKKLLLSDSGFYLCAWSAFGQGVSGNTIYFGEGSWLTVV.

The chain combines TRBV28 with TRBJ2-7; 7 positions match TRBD1. CDR1 is MDHEN and CDR2 is SYDVKM in the germline V gene. J was trimmed by 1 base and V by 7 bases; bases with no gene match: 4. CDR3 size: 13 residues. CDR3 in amino acids: CASIRQGSYEQYF. The CDR3 region has the DNA TGTGCCAGCATTCGACAGGGTTCCTACGAGCAGTACTTC.

This clone was seen a few times. At one end, the junction sequence differs from germline, possibly due to a read error. This chain connects TRBV7-9 to TRBJ1-1; 7 bases are shared with TRBD1. The CDR3 has 15 amino acids. The V gene's germline CDR1 is SEHNR and CDR2 FQNEAQ (reference sequence). The CDR3 spells CSSSYDRVRNTEAFF. The CDR3 region has the DNA TGTTCCAGCAGCTACGACAGGGTCAGGAACACTGAAGCTTTCTTT.

The rearrangement uses TRBV28 and TRBJ2-7; TRBD1 agrees at 10 bases. The CDR3 is made up of 16 amino acids. V lost 3 bases, J lost 4 bases, and 9 bases stayed unmatched. Germline V gene lookup returns CDR1 MDHEN and CDR2 SYDVKM. Here the CDR3 DNA reads TGTGCCAGCAGTTTCGGGGGGGGACAGGGGAGTTACGAGCAGTACTTC. It encodes CASSFGGGQGSYEQYF.

This chain links TRBV30 with TRBJ1-5; TRBD1 might be the D (6 bases). V was trimmed by 2 bases and J by 0 bases, leaving 14 bases between them. There are 16 residues in the CDR3. Germline lookup yields CDR1 GTSNPN and CDR2 SVGIG (reference sequence). CDR3 sequence (DNA): TGTGCCTGGAGTCCAGTGGGACACAATAGCAATCAGCCCCAGCATTTT. It encodes CAWSPVGHNSNQPQHF.

The V call is TRBV7-9, the J call TRBJ2-5, with D tentatively TRBD2 (5 bases). Germline V gene sequence: CDR1 SEHNR, CDR2 FQNEAQ (reference sequence). V was pared by 5 bases and J by 2 bases, with 15 bases between. The CDR3 has 15 amino acids. The CDR3 loop reads CASSPSNQPQETQYF. The CDR3 nucleotides read TGTGCCAGCAGCCCTAGCAACCAGCCACAAGAGACCCAGTACTTC.